These 10 T cell receptor beta chains were all obtained from the same sample, sequenced in a study of T-cell reconstitution after alpha-beta-depleted transplantation in children. Construction of the TCRbeta library involved unique molecular identifiers. TCRdb independently ran MiXCR on the PCR reads; one entry per CDR3 protein. The sample lists 55,000 to 70,000 distinct CDR3 sequences, about 11% occurring once. The source material was PBMCs, sampled before TCRalphabeta/CD19-depleted stem cell transplant. Every receptor here comes from a boy younger than 18 with acute myeloid leukemia, due to receive a stem cell transplant.

The genes are TRBV7-8 and TRBJ2-2; TRBD2 matches 8 bases. The germline V gene encodes CDR1 SGHVS and CDR2 FQNEAQ. The CDR3 is made up of 15 amino acids. J was trimmed by 8 bases and V by 0 bases; bases with no gene match: 5. In nucleotides, the CDR3 is TGTGCCAGCAGCTTAGCGCGAGCGGGAGTTGGGGAGCTGTTTTTT. Translated, it gives CASSLARAGVGELFF.

Many counts were recorded for this clonotype. Written as DNA, the CDR3 is TGTGCCAGCAGCCCAGCGAGGGTGGGCCCCGGGGAGCTGTTTTTT. It translates to CASSPARVGPGELFF. V is TRBV7-9 and J is TRBJ2-2; TRBD2 is a possible D gene (5 bases). Germline lookup yields CDR1 SEHNR and CDR2 FQNEAQ (reference sequence). This CDR3 region has 15 residues. Trimming took off 5 bases at V and 6 bases at J, with 16 bases between the two ends.

This clonotype was counted many times. CDR3 sequence: CASSQLAGIETQYF. DNA of the CDR3: TGCGCCAGCAGTCAACTAGCGGGGATAGAGACCCAGTACTTC. The chain joins TRBV10-1 to TRBJ2-5; 10 nucleotides line up with TRBD2. The germline V gene encodes CDR1 WNHNN and CDR2 SYGVQD (reference sequence). V trimming: 5 bases; J trimming: 4 bases; junction bases outside the gene matches: 4. The CDR3 is 14 residues long.

This clonotype was seen many times. This chain uses TRBV4-2 with TRBJ2-7, with no clear D. Trimming took 2 bases from V and 9 from J, leaving 11 bases between them. Germline CDR1 and CDR2: LGHNA and YNFKEQ. The CDR3 consists of 12 residues. The CDR3 DNA follows: TGTGCCAGCAGCCAACCCGGCCACGGGCAGTACTTC. It specifies CASSQPGHGQYF.

Many counts were recorded for this clonotype. This chain uses TRBV20-1 with TRBJ2-7; no clear D gene. Germline CDR1 reads DFQATT; CDR2 reads SNEGSKA (reference sequence). V lost 1 base and J lost 0, with 10 bases in between. The CDR3 runs 14 residues. The CDR3 DNA reads TGCAGTGCTAGAGGTGGTGGGGTCTCCTACGAGCAGTACTTC. Its protein is CSARGGGVSYEQYF.

This clonotype was counted a few times. The V call is TRBV20-1, the J call TRBJ1-6; possibly TRBD1 for D (6 bases). Trimming took off 0 bases at V and 2 bases at J, with 14 bases between the two ends. This CDR3 has 17 residues. The V gene's germline CDR1 is DFQATT and CDR2 SNEGSKA (reference sequence). This CDR3 reads CSARDRQGKTYNSPLHF. As DNA, the CDR3 is TGCAGTGCTAGAGATCGCCAGGGGAAGACCTATAATTCACCCCTCCACTTT.

As to this clonotype: One end of the junction is discordant with germline, which a read error may explain. The V gene is TRBV11-2, the J gene TRBJ2-1, with 7 bases that match TRBD2. The CDR3 contains 20 residues. The germline CDR1 and CDR2 sequences are SGHAT and FQNNGV. In nucleotides, the CDR3 is TGTGCCAGGAGCTCCGATCTCCTAGCGGATACGATTACGGGGTACAATGAGCAGTTCTTC. Amino acid sequence: CARSSDLLADTITGYNEQFF.

Ten or more counts support this clonotype. The rearrangement joins TRBV5-1 to TRBJ2-6; the D gene could be TRBD1 or TRBD2 (5 bases each). V was clipped by 0 bases and J by 3 bases, with 7 bases between them. CDR1 is SGHRS and CDR2 is YFSETQ in the germline V gene. This CDR3 comprises 15 residues. CDR3 residues: CASSLVGVGANVLTF. The CDR3 nucleotides read TGCGCCAGCAGCTTGGTGGGGGTTGGGGCCAACGTCCTGACTTTC.

This clonotype was observed many times. The chain links TRBV7-8 to TRBJ2-7; 9 bases line up with TRBD1. J gave up 3 bases and V 5 bases, and 5 bases lay outside the gene matches. This CDR3 comprises 14 residues. Germline assignment: CDR1 SGHVS and CDR2 FQNEAQ. The chain's CDR3 is CASSPGTGFYEQYF. As DNA, the CDR3 is TGTGCCAGCAGCCCCGGGACAGGGTTCTACGAGCAGTACTTC.

This clonotype occurred many times. The chain couples TRBV6-1 to TRBJ2-1, with D maybe TRBD2 (7 bases). Germline-derived CDR1 and CDR2 are MNHNS and SASEGT. The CDR3 has 13 residues. The CDR3 sequence is CAVRGAAWGEQFF. DNA for the CDR3: TGTGCAGTTCGGGGGGCCGCCTGGGGTGAGCAGTTCTTC.